The TCR beta chain under discussion was sequenced for a study of regulatory T cells in long-lasting Graves disease. Building of the TCR beta libraries involved iRepertoire HTBI primers and Arm-PCR of CDR3 regions. Each CDR3 protein gets one entry after TCRdb re-called the multiplex PCR reads with MiXCR. The sample records a few hundred thousand distinct CDR3 sequences, 20% to 25% being singletons. Looked up from germline, CDR1 is SGHRS and CDR2 is YFSETQ. Trimming took 3 bases from V and 3 from J; bases not matched to a gene: 4. CDR3 length: 16 amino acids. Time point defined: persistent/refractory GD, antithyroid drugs over 5 years with positive TRAb. RNA from PBMCs was the source of the TCR library.

The sequence derives from a female donor with Graves disease. The chain carries TRBV5-1 and TRBJ2-3; TRBD2 matches at 13 bases. This sample comprised peripheral blood mononuclear cells (PBMCs), obtained when the disease was refractory, from a patient treated with antithyroid drugs. The CDR3 DNA reads as TGCGCCAGCAGCTGGGCGGGACTAGCGGGAACAGATACGCAGTATTTT. Translation: CASSWAGLAGTDTQYF.